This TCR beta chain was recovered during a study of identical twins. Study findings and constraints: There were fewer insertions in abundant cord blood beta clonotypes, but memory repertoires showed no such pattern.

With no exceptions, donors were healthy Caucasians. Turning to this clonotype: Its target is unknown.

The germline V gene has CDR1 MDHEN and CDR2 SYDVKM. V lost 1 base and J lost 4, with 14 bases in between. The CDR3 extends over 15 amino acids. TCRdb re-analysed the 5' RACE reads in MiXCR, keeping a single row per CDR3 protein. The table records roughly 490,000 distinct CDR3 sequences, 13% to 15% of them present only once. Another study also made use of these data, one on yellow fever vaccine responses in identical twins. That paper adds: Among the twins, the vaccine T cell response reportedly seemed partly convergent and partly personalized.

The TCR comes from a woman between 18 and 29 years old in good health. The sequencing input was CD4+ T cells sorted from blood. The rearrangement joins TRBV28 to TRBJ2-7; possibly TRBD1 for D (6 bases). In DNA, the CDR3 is TGTGCCAGCAGTTTATTAACAGGGCTGGGTTACGAGCAGTACTTC. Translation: CASSLLTGLGYEQYF.